The rows below give T cell receptor beta chains drawn from one sample of a study of molecular identifiers for immune sequencing clone quantification. MiXCR was run by TCRdb on the PCR reads, yielding one entry per CDR3 protein. The table has around 460,000 distinct CDR3 sequences, roughly 24% seen once. The sample taken for sequencing was naive CD8+ T cells from blood, with Jurkat cell RNA spiked in. These receptors originate from a human donor in good health. Some libraries in this study had Jurkat cell RNA spiked in. CDR3s include the opening cysteine and the closing phenylalanine or tryptophan. A D gene is named only where the DNA matches it firmly. Clone sizes are given selectively: once, few, many, or a class where the clone is expanded.

v_call,j_call,d_call,clone_size,cdr3_aa,cdr3_nt
TRBV6-2/TRBV6-3,TRBJ1-1,.,few,CASSHLTVMNTEAFF,TGTGCCAGCAGCCACCTGACAGTTATGAACACTGAAGCTTTCTTT
TRBV20-1,TRBJ1-6,.,many,CSARDEEWTLHF,TGCAGTGCTAGAGATGAGGAGTGGACCCTCCACTTT
TRBV5-6,TRBJ1-1,.,few,CASSLEFGTEAFF,TGTGCCAGCAGCTTGGAATTCGGCACTGAAGCTTTCTTT
TRBV27,TRBJ2-5,.,many,CASSTRTSYQETQYF,TGTGCCAGCAGTACCCGGACATCGTACCAAGAGACCCAGTACTTC
TRBV28,TRBJ2-7,.,many,CASSLLALRDEQYF,TGTGCCAGCAGTTTGCTAGCTTTAAGGGACGAGCAGTACTTC
TRBV7-2,TRBJ1-6,TRBD1,.,CASSSHKGDRGIFRTDDNSPLHF,TGTGCCAGCAGCTCACACAAGGGGGACAGGGGAATCTTTAGGACAGACGATAATTCACCCCTCCACTTT
TRBV9,TRBJ2-3,.,many,CASSVDQITDTQYF,TGTGCCAGCAGCGTGGACCAAATCACAGATACGCAGTATTTT
TRBV19,TRBJ2-7,TRBD2,.,CASSQGLAGLTSYEQYF,TGTGCCAGTAGCCAAGGACTAGCGGGGTTGACATCCTACGAGCAGTACTTC
TRBV2,TRBJ2-6,.,few,CASSGQGLSGANVLTF,TGTGCCAGCAGTGGTCAGGGGCTGTCTGGGGCCAACGTCCTGACTTTC
TRBV6-2/TRBV6-3,TRBJ2-2,TRBD2,few,CASSYGRLAVNTGELFF,TGTGCCAGCAGTTACGGGCGGCTAGCGGTAAACACCGGGGAGCTGTTTTTT
TRBV29-1,TRBJ2-5,.,few,CSVEWAGAQETQYF,TGCAGCGTTGAGTGGGCAGGGGCCCAAGAGACCCAGTACTTC
TRBV7-9,TRBJ2-2,.,few,CASSLDLGSNTGELFF,TGTGCCAGCAGCTTAGACTTAGGCTCGAACACCGGGGAGCTGTTTTTT
TRBV7-9,TRBJ2-7,.,many,CASSLSPLATEQYF,TGTGCCAGCAGCTTAAGCCCCCTAGCGACCGAGCAGTACTTC
TRBV7-9,TRBJ2-5,.,many,CASSFPDQETQYF,TGTGCCAGCAGCTTTCCGGATCAAGAGACCCAGTACTTC
TRBV12-3/TRBV12-4,TRBJ1-5,.,.,CASGLDSVHQPQHF,TGTGCCAGCGGATTAGACAGTGTTCATCAGCCCCAGCATTTT
TRBV7-9,TRBJ1-3,.,.,CASSFSVAGPFGNTICF,TGTGCCAGCAGCTTTAGTGTGGCAGGCCCTTTCGGAAACACCATATGTTTT
TRBV12-3/TRBV12-4,TRBJ2-3,TRBD2,.,CASSSSGGRYTDTRYF,TGTGCCAGCAGTTCTAGCGGGGGACGCTACACAGATACGCGGTATTTT
TRBV28,TRBJ2-7,TRBD2,few,CASSLVLAGSSYEQYF,TGTGCCAGCAGTTTAGTACTAGCGGGGAGCTCCTACGAGCAGTACTTC
TRBV13,TRBJ2-5,TRBD1,many,CASSRTGDLRETQYF,TGTGCCAGCAGCAGGACAGGCGACCTCCGAGAGACCCAGTACTTC
TRBV4-2,TRBJ2-7,TRBD1,few,CASSQTLTGYVYEQYF,TGTGCCAGCAGCCAAACACTGACAGGGTATGTCTACGAGCAGTACTTC
TRBV9,TRBJ1-5,.,.,CASSSGGQNNQPQHF,TGTGCCAGCAGCTCCGGGGGGCAAAACAATCAGCCCCAGCATTTT
TRBV7-2,TRBJ2-3,.,many,CASSLEGYFTDTQYF,TGTGCCAGCAGCTTAGAAGGATATTTCACAGATACGCAGTATTTT